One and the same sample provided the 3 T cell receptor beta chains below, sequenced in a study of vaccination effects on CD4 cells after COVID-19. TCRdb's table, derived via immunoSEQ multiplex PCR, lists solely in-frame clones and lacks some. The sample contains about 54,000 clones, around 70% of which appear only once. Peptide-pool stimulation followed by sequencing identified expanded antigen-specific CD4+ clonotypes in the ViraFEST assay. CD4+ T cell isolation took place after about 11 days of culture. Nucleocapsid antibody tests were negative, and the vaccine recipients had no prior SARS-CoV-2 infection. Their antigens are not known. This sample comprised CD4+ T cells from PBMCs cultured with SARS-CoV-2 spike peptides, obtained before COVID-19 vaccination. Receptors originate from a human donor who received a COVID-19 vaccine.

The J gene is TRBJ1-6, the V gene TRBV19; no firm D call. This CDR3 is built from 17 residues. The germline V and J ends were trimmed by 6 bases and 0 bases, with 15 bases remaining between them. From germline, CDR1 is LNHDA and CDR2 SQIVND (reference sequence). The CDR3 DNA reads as TGTGCCAGTAGGGGGTCGGAACAGAGCTCCTATAATTCACCCCTCCACTTT. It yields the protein CASRGSEQSSYNSPLHF.

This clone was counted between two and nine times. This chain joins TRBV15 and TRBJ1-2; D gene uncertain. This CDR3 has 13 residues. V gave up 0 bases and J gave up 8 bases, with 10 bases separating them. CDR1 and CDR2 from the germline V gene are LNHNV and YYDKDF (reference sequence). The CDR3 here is CATSRDVGEGYTF. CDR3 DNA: TGTGCCACCAGCAGAGATGTTGGGGAGGGCTACACCTTC.

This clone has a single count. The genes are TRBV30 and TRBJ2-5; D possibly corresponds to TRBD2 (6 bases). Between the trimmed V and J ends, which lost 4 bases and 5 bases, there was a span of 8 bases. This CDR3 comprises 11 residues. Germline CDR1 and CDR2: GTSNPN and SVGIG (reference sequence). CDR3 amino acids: CAWKSGETQYF. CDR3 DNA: TGTGCCTGGAAGAGCGGGGAGACCCAGTACTTC.